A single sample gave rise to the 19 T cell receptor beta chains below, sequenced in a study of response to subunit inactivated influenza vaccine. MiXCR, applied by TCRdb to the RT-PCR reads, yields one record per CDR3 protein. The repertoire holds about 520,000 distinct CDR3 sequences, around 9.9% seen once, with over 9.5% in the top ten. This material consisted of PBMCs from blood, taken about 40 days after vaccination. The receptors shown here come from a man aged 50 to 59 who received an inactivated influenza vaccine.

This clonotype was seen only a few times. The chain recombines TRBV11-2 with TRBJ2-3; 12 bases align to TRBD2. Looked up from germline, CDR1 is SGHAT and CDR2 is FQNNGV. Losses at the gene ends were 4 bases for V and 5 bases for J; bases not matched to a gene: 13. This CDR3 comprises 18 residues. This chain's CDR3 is CASSSGQAGLAGRDTQYF. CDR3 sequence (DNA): TGTGCCAGCAGCTCGGGACAGGCGGGACTAGCGGGTAGAGATACGCAGTATTTT.

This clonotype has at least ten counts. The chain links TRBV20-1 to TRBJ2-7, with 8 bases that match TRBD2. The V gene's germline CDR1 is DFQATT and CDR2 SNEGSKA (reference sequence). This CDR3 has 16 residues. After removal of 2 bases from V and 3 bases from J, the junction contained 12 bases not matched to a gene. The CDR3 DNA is TGCAGTGCTAGAACCCTTTCGGCGGGGGGCGGCTACGAGCAGTACTTC. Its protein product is CSARTLSAGGGYEQYF.

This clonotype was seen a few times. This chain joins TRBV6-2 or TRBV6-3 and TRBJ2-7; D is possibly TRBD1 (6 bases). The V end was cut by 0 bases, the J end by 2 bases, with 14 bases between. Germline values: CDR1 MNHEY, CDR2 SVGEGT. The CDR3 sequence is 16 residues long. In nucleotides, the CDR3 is TGTGCCAGCAGTTACTCGGACAGCTCGAGGCCCTACGAGCAGTACTTC. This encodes CASSYSDSSRPYEQYF.

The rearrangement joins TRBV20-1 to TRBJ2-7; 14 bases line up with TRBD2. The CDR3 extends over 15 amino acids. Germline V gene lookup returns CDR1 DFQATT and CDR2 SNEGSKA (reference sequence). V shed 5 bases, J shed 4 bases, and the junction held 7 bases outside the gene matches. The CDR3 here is CSARWTSGRTYEQYF. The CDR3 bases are TGCAGTGCTCGATGGACTAGCGGGAGGACGTACGAGCAGTACTTC.

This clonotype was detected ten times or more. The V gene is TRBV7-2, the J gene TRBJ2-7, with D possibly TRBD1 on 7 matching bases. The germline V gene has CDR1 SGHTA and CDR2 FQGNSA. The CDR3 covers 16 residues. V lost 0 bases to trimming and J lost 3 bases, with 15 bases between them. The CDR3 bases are TGTGCCAGCAGCTTAGCTGGAGGGGGCCCCTACTACGAGCAGTACTTC. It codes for CASSLAGGGPYYEQYF. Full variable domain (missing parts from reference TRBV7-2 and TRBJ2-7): GAGVSQSPSNKVTEKGKDVELRCDPISGHTALYWYRQSLGQGLEFLIYFQGNSAPDKSGLPSDRFSAERTGGSVSTLTIQRTQQEDSAVYLCASSLAGGGPYYEQYFGPGTRLTVT.

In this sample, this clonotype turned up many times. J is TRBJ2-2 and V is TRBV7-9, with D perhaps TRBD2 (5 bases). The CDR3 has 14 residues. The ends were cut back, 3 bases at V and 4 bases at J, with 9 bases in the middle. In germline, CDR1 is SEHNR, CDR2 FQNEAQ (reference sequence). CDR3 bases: TGTGCCAGCAGCTTCATCAGCGGCACCGGGGAGCTGTTTTTT. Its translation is CASSFISGTGELFF.

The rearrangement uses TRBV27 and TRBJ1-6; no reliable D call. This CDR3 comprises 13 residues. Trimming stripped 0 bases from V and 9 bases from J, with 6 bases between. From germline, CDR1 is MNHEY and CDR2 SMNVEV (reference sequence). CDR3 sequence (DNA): TGTGCCAGCAGTTTATCGCGGGGTTCACCCCTCCACTTT. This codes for CASSLSRGSPLHF.

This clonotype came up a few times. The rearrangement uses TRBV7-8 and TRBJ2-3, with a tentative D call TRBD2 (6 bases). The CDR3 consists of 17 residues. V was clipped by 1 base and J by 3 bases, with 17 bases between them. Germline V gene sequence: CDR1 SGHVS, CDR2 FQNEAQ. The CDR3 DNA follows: TGTGCCAGCAGCTTAGGCCTTGCGGGACCTGGGACAGATACGCAGTATTTT. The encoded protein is CASSLGLAGPGTDTQYF.

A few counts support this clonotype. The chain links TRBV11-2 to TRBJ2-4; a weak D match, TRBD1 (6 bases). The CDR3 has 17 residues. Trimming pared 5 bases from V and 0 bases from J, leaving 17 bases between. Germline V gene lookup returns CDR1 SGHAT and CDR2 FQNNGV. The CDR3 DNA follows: TGTGCCAGCAGCGTTTCACCGGGACACCCAGCCAAAAACATTCAGTACTTC. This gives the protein CASSVSPGHPAKNIQYF. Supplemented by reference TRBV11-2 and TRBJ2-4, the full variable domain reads EAGVAQSPRYKIIEKRQSVAFWCNPISGHATLYWYQQILGQGPKLLIQFQNNGVVDDSQLPKDRFSAERLKGVDSTLKIQPAKLEDSAVYLCASSVSPGHPAKNIQYFGAGTRLSVL.

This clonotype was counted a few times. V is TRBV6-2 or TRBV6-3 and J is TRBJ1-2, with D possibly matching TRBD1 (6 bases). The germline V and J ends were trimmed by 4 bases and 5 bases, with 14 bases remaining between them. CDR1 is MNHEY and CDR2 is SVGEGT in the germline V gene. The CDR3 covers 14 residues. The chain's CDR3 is CASSSPTGLYGYTF. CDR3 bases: TGTGCCAGCAGTTCTCCGACAGGACTTTATGGCTACACCTTC.

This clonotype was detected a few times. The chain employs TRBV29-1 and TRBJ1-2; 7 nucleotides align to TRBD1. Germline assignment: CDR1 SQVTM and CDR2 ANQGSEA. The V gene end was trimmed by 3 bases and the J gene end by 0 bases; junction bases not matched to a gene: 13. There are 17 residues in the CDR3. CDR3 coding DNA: TGCAGCGTTGAGTTCCCGGGACAGAACACAGCTAACTATGGCTACACCTTC. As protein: CSVEFPGQNTANYGYTF.

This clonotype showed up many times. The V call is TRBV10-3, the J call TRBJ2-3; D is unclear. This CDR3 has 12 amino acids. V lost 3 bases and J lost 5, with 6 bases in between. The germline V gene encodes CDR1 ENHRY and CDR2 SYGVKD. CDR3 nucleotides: TGTGCCATCAGTGATTTCCTAGATACGCAGTATTTT. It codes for CAISDFLDTQYF.

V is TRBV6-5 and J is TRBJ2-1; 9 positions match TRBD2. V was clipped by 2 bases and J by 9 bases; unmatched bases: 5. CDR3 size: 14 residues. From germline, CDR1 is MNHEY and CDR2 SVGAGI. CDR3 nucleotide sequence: TGTGCCAGCAGTTACCCCACACTAGCGGGTGAGCAGTTCTTC. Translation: CASSYPTLAGEQFF.

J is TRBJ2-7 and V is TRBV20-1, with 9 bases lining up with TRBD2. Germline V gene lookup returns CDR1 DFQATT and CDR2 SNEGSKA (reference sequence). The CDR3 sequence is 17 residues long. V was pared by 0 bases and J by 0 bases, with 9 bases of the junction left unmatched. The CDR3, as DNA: TGCAGTGCTAGAGATCATCGGCTAGCGGGGAGCTCCTACGAGCAGTACTTC. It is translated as CSARDHRLAGSSYEQYF.

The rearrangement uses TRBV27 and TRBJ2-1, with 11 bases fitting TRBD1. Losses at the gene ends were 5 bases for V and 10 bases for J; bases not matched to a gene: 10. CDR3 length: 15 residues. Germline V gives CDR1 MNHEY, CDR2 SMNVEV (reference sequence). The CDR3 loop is CASSILFGQGAEQFF. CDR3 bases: TGTGCCAGCAGTATCCTCTTCGGACAGGGGGCGGAGCAGTTCTTC.

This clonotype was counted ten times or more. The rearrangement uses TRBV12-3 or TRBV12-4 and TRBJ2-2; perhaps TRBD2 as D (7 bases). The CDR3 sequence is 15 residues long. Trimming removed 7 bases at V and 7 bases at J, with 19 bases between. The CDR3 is CASTIPRGPGGELFF. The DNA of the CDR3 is TGTGCCAGCACTATACCGCGGGGGCCGGGCGGGGAGCTGTTTTTT.

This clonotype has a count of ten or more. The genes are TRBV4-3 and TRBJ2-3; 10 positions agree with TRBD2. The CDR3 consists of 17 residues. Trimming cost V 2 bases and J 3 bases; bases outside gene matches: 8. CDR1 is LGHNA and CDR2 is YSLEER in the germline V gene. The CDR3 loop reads CASSQTRSSGSTDTQYF. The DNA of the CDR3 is TGCGCCAGCAGCCAAACCAGGTCTAGCGGGAGTACAGATACGCAGTATTTT.

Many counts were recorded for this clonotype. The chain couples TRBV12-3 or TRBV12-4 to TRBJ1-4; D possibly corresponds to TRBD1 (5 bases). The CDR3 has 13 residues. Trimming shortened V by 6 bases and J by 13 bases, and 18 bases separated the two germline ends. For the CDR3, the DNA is TGTGCCAGCAGCCCTAGAGCCGGGGGACCACTGTTTTTT. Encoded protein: CASSPRAGGPLFF.

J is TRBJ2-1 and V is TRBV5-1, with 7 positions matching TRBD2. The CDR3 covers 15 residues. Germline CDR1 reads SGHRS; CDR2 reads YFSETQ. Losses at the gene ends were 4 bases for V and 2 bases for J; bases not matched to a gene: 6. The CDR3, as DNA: TGCGCCAGCAGCGAAGCTAGCGGACCCTACAATGAGCAGTTCTTC. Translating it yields CASSEASGPYNEQFF. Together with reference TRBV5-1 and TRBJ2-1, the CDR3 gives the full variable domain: KAGVTQTPRYLIKTRGQQVTLSCSPISGHRSVSWYQQTPGQGLQFLFEYFSETQRNKGNFPGRFSGRQFSNSRSEMNVSTLELGDSALYLCASSEASGPYNEQFFGPGTRLTVL.